A selection of T cell receptor beta chains follows, all from one sample in a study of human T cells and chemical hapten exposure. TCRdb reanalysed the RACE reads using MiXCR and keeps one entry per CDR3 protein. The sample shows about 340,000 distinct CDR3 sequences, under 8% of them seen only once. The sequenced sample was whole blood, obtained in connection with sensitization to the hapten diphenylcyclopropenone (DPC). These receptors originate from a woman under 30 with alopecia areata. Some clones in this sample may be carry-over from other donors' samples. The CDR3 runs from the conserved cysteine through the conserved F or W. The D gene is left open where the match is weak. Expanded clones get a size class; other rows say once, few or many, or leave the size out.

clone size,D gene,V gene,J gene,CDR3 DNA,CDR3 protein
NA,NA,TRBV12-3/TRBV12-4,TRBJ2-5,TGTGCCAGCAGTTTAGGGACTTCAAAGTACTTC,CASSLGTSKYF
NA,NA,TRBV18,TRBJ1-1,TGTGCCAGCTCACCATCTTATCGCACTGAAGCTTTCTTT,CASSPSYRTEAFF
NA,TRBD1,TRBV4-3,TRBJ1-4,TGCGCCAGCAGCCAAGATGAGGGGGCAGCTTCAACTAATGAAAAACTGTTTTTT,CASSQDEGAASTNEKLFF
few,NA,TRBV28,TRBJ1-2,TGTGCCAGCAGTCCGGGGGCGTTAGGCGACGGCTATGGCTACACCTTC,CASSPGALGDGYGYTF
NA,TRBD1,TRBV6-6,TRBJ1-4,TGTGCCAGCAGCGGGACAGGCGCAACTAATGAAAAACTGTTTTTT,CASSGTGATNEKLFF
few,TRBD1,TRBV29-1,TRBJ2-3,TGCAGCGTTGAAGGACGGACAGGTCCCCACACAGATACGCAGTATTTT,CSVEGRTGPHTDTQYF
NA,NA,TRBV3-1,TRBJ2-7,TGTGCCAGCAGCCCTACATTACCCTTAAACTACGAGCAGTACTTC,CASSPTLPLNYEQYF
few,TRBD2,TRBV12-3/TRBV12-4,TRBJ2-3,TGTGCCAGCAAGAGCTTAAGCGGGGGGTTTACGCAGTATTTT,CASKSLSGGFTQYF
few,TRBD2,TRBV20-1,TRBJ2-2,TGCAGTCTTCGCAAGCGGGGGCGACCGAACACCGGGGAGCTGTTTTTT,CSLRKRGRPNTGELFF
few,NA,TRBV5-1,TRBJ2-5,TGCGCCAGCAGCTACTCGGGGAGACAAGAGACCCAGTACTTC,CASSYSGRQETQYF
NA,NA,TRBV7-8,TRBJ1-2,TGTGCCAGCAGCTACGCGACAGGCCTACCCTATGGCTACACCTTC,CASSYATGLPYGYTF
many,NA,TRBV5-1,TRBJ2-3,TGCGCCAGCAGCTTGGGGGACTCATCCACAGATACGCAGTATTTT,CASSLGDSSTDTQYF
few,NA,TRBV12-3/TRBV12-4,TRBJ2-3,TGTGCCAGCAGTGATCCAAATAGGGATACGCAGTATTTT,CASSDPNRDTQYF
many,NA,TRBV6-2/TRBV6-3,TRBJ1-5,TGTGCCAGCAGTTACGTAGGGCTTCAGCCCCAGCATTTT,CASSYVGLQPQHF
NA,NA,TRBV27,TRBJ1-1,TGTGCCAGCAGTTTATCCAGGAACACTGAAGCTTTCTTT,CASSLSRNTEAFF
NA,NA,TRBV20-1,TRBJ2-3,TGCAGTGCTGCTAGCACAGATACGCAGTATTTT,CSAASTDTQYF
few,NA,TRBV7-2,TRBJ2-3,TGTGCCAGCAGCTTAGTGTGGGCAGGGTCAGATACGCAGTATTTT,CASSLVWAGSDTQYF
NA,NA,TRBV7-2,TRBJ2-5,TGTGCCAGCAGCTTAGTTAGGGGGGGACGCCGGGAAGAGACCCAGTACTTC,CASSLVRGGRREETQYF
many,NA,TRBV6-6,TRBJ1-5,TGTGCCAGCAGTTACGGCAATCAGCCCCAGCATTTT,CASSYGNQPQHF
few,TRBD1,TRBV7-9,TRBJ1-2,TGTGCCAGCAGCTTAGACGGGACAGGCAATGGCTACACCTTC,CASSLDGTGNGYTF
many,NA,TRBV7-6,TRBJ1-6,TGTGCCAGCAGCCTAAACAACAATTCACCCCTCCACTTT,CASSLNNNSPLHF
few,TRBD1,TRBV6-1,TRBJ1-4,TGTGCCAGCGGGGACAGTCCCCCGCATTTTTATGAAAAACTGTTTTTT,CASGDSPPHFYEKLFF
few,NA,TRBV20-1,TRBJ2-3,TGCAGTGCTGCCCCAGCCCAGCGGGTCTTCTGGGGCACAGATACGCAGTATTTT,CSAAPAQRVFWGTDTQYF
many,NA,TRBV12-3/TRBV12-4,TRBJ2-3,TGTGCCAGCAGTTTAACGGTGCACGGCACAGATACGCAGTATTTT,CASSLTVHGTDTQYF
few,NA,TRBV4-1,TRBJ1-1,TGCGCCAGCAGCCAAGAGGGATTGGGTGAAGCTTTCTTT,CASSQEGLGEAFF
NA,NA,TRBV5-1,TRBJ2-7,TGCGCCAGCAGCTTGGCCGGGGGCCTCTACTACGAGCAGTACTTC,CASSLAGGLYYEQYF
many,NA,TRBV6-5,TRBJ2-2,TGTGCCAGCAGCCCCCGCTTTCGGTCAGGGACCGGGGAGCTGTTTTTT,CASSPRFRSGTGELFF
many,NA,TRBV5-1,TRBJ1-2,TGCGCCAGCAGCCTGACCGGGGCCAGACAATATGGCTACACCTTC,CASSLTGARQYGYTF
many,NA,TRBV11-2,TRBJ1-2,TGTGCCAGCAGCTTAGAGGGCAGGGCTGGATATGGCTACACCTTC,CASSLEGRAGYGYTF
NA,NA,TRBV7-6,TRBJ1-1,TGTGCCAGCAGCTTACGGGACCCAACTGAAGCTTTCTTT,CASSLRDPTEAFF
few,NA,TRBV12-3/TRBV12-4,TRBJ1-5,TGTGCCAGCACTACAGGGTCCGGTCAGCCCCAGCATTTT,CASTTGSGQPQHF
NA,TRBD1,TRBV6-2/TRBV6-3,TRBJ2-4,TGTGCCAGCACCCCAAACCTGGGACAGGGGGCTAGCCAAAACATTCAGTACTTC,CASTPNLGQGASQNIQYF
few,NA,TRBV7-2,TRBJ2-5,TGTGCCAGCAGCTTAGATTCTAGGGAGACCCAGTACTTC,CASSLDSRETQYF
many,NA,TRBV6-6,TRBJ1-1,TGTGCCAGCCATTCCAACAAGCCGAACACTGAAGCTTTCTTT,CASHSNKPNTEAFF
many,TRBD1,TRBV6-5,TRBJ2-7,TGTGCCAGCAGTTCCTGGACAGGACGAGGGGACGAGCAGTACTTC,CASSSWTGRGDEQYF
NA,NA,TRBV7-3,TRBJ1-1,TGTGCCAGCAGCTTATGGCTGAACACTGAAGCTTTCTTT,CASSLWLNTEAFF
few,TRBD1,TRBV5-6,TRBJ1-4,TGTGCCAGCAGCCCTGGACAGGCGGAGAAACTGTTTTTT,CASSPGQAEKLFF
NA,NA,TRBV2,TRBJ2-4,TGTGCCAGCAGTTACCAGGGAGACATTCAGTACTTC,CASSYQGDIQYF
NA,NA,TRBV4-2,TRBJ1-1,TGTGCCAGCAGCCAGCATCGGGGCTCTGAAGCTTTCTTT,CASSQHRGSEAFF
many,TRBD1,TRBV5-1,TRBJ1-1,TGCGCCAGCAGCTCCGGGACAGGGGGCAGTACTGAAGCTTTCTTT,CASSSGTGGSTEAFF
many,NA,TRBV7-2,TRBJ1-2,TGTGCCAGCAGCTTAGTGGTAGGGATAGACTATGGCTACACCTTC,CASSLVVGIDYGYTF
NA,TRBD1,TRBV5-1,TRBJ2-7,TGCGCCAGCAGCCAACTCCGGGACAGGGGGCCGTACGAGCAGTACTTC,CASSQLRDRGPYEQYF
few,NA,TRBV4-3,TRBJ1-3,TGCGCCAGCAGCCAATTTCAGGCCGTGGGCACCATATATTTT,CASSQFQAVGTIYF
few,NA,TRBV15,TRBJ1-1,TGTGCCACCAGCAGAGATGGGGAGGGTACCACTGAAGCTTTCTTT,CATSRDGEGTTEAFF
NA,NA,TRBV9,TRBJ1-6,TGTGCCAGCAGCGTTAGTGTGGGACCCAATTCACCCCTCCACTTT,CASSVSVGPNSPLHF
few,TRBD2,TRBV29-1,TRBJ2-3,TGCAGCGTGGGTACTAGCGGGGGACCAGATACGCAGTATTTT,CSVGTSGGPDTQYF
many,NA,TRBV4-2,TRBJ2-5,TGTGCCAGCAGCCCCCAACGAGCGGTCAGTGAGACCCAGTACTTC,CASSPQRAVSETQYF
many,TRBD2,TRBV5-1,TRBJ2-5,TGCGCCAGCAGCTTGGTCCTAGCGGCCCCCTTCACCCAGTACTTC,CASSLVLAAPFTQYF